This passage covers 3 T cell receptor beta chains from one sample sequenced in a study of response to subunit inactivated influenza vaccine. TCRdb called the RT-PCR reads again in MiXCR, with one record for every CDR3 protein. The sample contains about 780,000 distinct CDR3 sequences, about 18% of which appear only once. The material sequenced was PBMCs from blood, taken around 5 days after vaccination. These receptors were collected from a man in his forties or fifties who received an inactivated influenza vaccine.

This rearrangement joins TRBV7-9 to TRBJ2-1; the match to TRBD2 covers 15 bases. The ends lost 5 bases at V and 7 bases at J; junction bases unmatched: 9. This CDR3 has 17 amino acids. The germline V gene encodes CDR1 SEHNR and CDR2 FQNEAQ (reference sequence). The CDR3 loop is CASSPTRGTSGRNEQFF. For the CDR3, the DNA is TGTGCCAGCAGCCCCACCCGAGGGACTAGCGGGAGGAATGAGCAGTTCTTC.

The rearrangement uses TRBV12-3 or TRBV12-4 and TRBJ2-1; D remains unclear. CDR3 length equals 11 residues. The V end lost 5 bases, the J end lost 10 bases, and 9 bases lay between the germline ends. The CDR3 sequence is CASSPVGEQFF. CDR3 in DNA: TGTGCCAGCAGTCCCGTGGGGGAGCAGTTCTTC.

This sequence joins TRBV20-1 and TRBJ2-3, with 11 bases fitting TRBD2. The CDR3 sequence is 12 residues long. Per the germline V gene, CDR1 is DFQATT and CDR2 is SNEGSKA (reference sequence). CDR3 in DNA: TGCAGCACTAGCGGGAGTACAGATACGCAGTATTTT. Amino acids: CSTSGSTDTQYF.